Each of the 25 T cell receptor beta chains below was sequenced from the same sample in a study of response to subunit inactivated influenza vaccine. TCRdb fed the RT-PCR reads into MiXCR, producing one record per CDR3 protein. The sample lists roughly 760,000 distinct CDR3 sequences, approximately 22% occurring once. The source material was PBMCs from blood, sampled 4 to 6 days after vaccination. The receptors here all came from a man aged 50-60 years who received an inactivated influenza vaccine.

J is TRBJ2-3 and V is TRBV24-1, with D possibly being TRBD1 (6 bases). Trimming shortened V by 5 bases and J by 1 base, and 21 bases separated the two germline ends. This CDR3 region has 18 residues. Germline values: CDR1 KGHDR, CDR2 SFDVKD. The CDR3 DNA follows: TGTGCCACCAGTGCCCAATTAAGAGGGGGTCGGGGCACAGATACGCAGTATTTT. This encodes CATSAQLRGGRGTDTQYF.

The chain employs TRBV15 and TRBJ1-1; 9 bases fit TRBD1. V lost 5 bases and J lost 1; bases outside the gene matches: 5. Germline CDR1 is LNHNV and CDR2 is YYDKDF (reference sequence). This CDR3 spans 15 amino acids. The CDR3 sequence: CATSSPGQGNTEAFF. CDR3 bases: TGTGCCACCAGCTCTCCGGGACAGGGGAACACTGAAGCTTTCTTT.

The rearrangement uses TRBV2 and TRBJ1-3; D is unclear. The V end lost 6 bases, the J end lost 8 bases, and 5 bases lay between the germline ends. This CDR3 is 10 amino acids long. The germline gives CDR1 SNHLY, CDR2 FYNNEI. As DNA, the CDR3 is TGTGCCAGCAGGGGAGACACCATATATTTT. Its translation: CASRGDTIYF.

This chain uses TRBV4-3 with TRBJ2-2, with 7 bases matching TRBD1. The CDR3 is 17 amino acids. Trimming at V came to 2 bases and at J to 2 bases, leaving 8 bases not matched to a gene. The V gene's germline CDR1 is LGHNA and CDR2 YSLEER. The CDR3 loop is CASSQSTGVTNTGELFF. The CDR3 DNA reads TGCGCCAGCAGCCAATCAACAGGGGTGACCAACACCGGGGAGCTGTTTTTT.

In its sample, this clonotype was seen a few times. V gene TRBV25-1 combines with J gene TRBJ2-5; D remains ambiguous. Germline V CDR1 and CDR2: MGHDK, SYGVNS. V was cut by 0 bases and J by 2 bases, with 4 bases left in between. The CDR3 spans 13 residues. Here the CDR3 reads CASSEYGQETQYF. CDR3 sequence (DNA): TGTGCCAGCAGTGAATATGGTCAAGAGACCCAGTACTTC.

V and J are TRBV12-3 or TRBV12-4 and TRBJ1-5; D is uncertain. V was trimmed by 5 bases and J by 2 bases, leaving 13 bases between them. This CDR3 is 15 amino acids long. In nucleotides, the CDR3 is TGTGCCAGCAGTCCTTCCCCAGTGGGCAATCAGCCCCAGCATTTT. Translation: CASSPSPVGNQPQHF.

This chain uses TRBV12-3 or TRBV12-4 with TRBJ1-2; TRBD1 matches 7 bases. This CDR3 is 13 amino acids long. V shed 6 bases and J 3 bases; nucleotides not matched to a gene: 4. The CDR3 protein is CASSETGYYGYTF. CDR3 bases: TGTGCCAGCAGCGAGACAGGGTACTATGGCTACACCTTC.

V gene TRBV7-2 combines with J gene TRBJ2-5, with TRBD2 as a possible D gene (7 bases). The V gene lost 11 bases and the J gene lost 8 bases, with 15 bases spanning the gap. Germline V lookup: CDR1 SGHTA, CDR2 FQGNSA. The CDR3 loop spans 11 amino acids. CDR3 sequence reads: CAGGTGGTQYF. CDR3 DNA sequence: TGTGCCGGCGGGACGGGGGGCACCCAGTACTTC.

This chain joins TRBV20-1 and TRBJ2-3; 9 nucleotides match TRBD2. The CDR3 covers 15 residues. The V and J ends lost 3 bases and 4 bases, in that order; junction bases with no gene match: 8. Germline lookup yields CDR1 DFQATT and CDR2 SNEGSKA (reference sequence). The CDR3 loop is CSARGVSGRPDTQYF. CDR3 nucleotide sequence: TGCAGTGCTAGGGGGGTCAGCGGGAGGCCAGATACGCAGTATTTT.

The chain joins TRBV6-5 to TRBJ1-2; 9 bases fit TRBD1. The CDR3 length is 16 residues. Germline trimming cut 2 bases from V and 7 bases from J; bases unmatched to any gene: 11. Germline CDR1 reads MNHEY; CDR2 reads SVGAGI. CDR3: CASSYLGQGLPFGYTF. The CDR3 DNA reads TGTGCCAGCAGTTACCTTGGACAGGGGTTACCGTTTGGCTACACCTTC.

The chain recombines TRBV20-1 with TRBJ1-5, with TRBD1 identical over 7 bases. Germline CDR1 and CDR2: DFQATT and SNEGSKA (reference sequence). This CDR3 comprises 16 residues. The V and J ends lost 2 bases and 0 bases, in that order; junction bases with no gene match: 7. CDR3 region: CSARRDRSYSNQPQHF. CDR3 nucleotide sequence: TGCAGTGCTAGACGGGACAGATCTTATAGCAATCAGCCCCAGCATTTT.

This clonotype was counted between two and nine times. The rearrangement links TRBV5-4 to TRBJ2-1; TRBD2 aligns across 9 bases. Unmatched junction bases numbered 15, after V lost 5 bases and J lost 9 bases. Per germline, CDR1 SGHNT and CDR2 YYREEE (reference sequence). The CDR3 has 16 residues. The CDR3 DNA reads TGTGCCAGCAGTCGTGGTGGTAGCGGGAGTGGAACTGAGCAGTTCTTC. Translating gives CASSRGGSGSGTEQFF.

This chain connects TRBV12-3 or TRBV12-4 to TRBJ2-3; the match to TRBD1 covers 9 bases. The CDR3 is 16 amino acids. After removal of 7 bases from V and 5 bases from J, the junction contained 13 bases not matched to a gene. CDR3 loop: CASTPRGRTGVDTQYF. DNA for the CDR3: TGTGCCAGCACCCCCCGTGGTCGGACAGGGGTAGATACGCAGTATTTT.

This chain joins TRBV28 and TRBJ2-7; D may be TRBD1 (6 bases). There are 16 residues in the CDR3. V dropped 5 bases and J dropped 3 bases, with 20 bases sitting between them. The germline CDR1 and CDR2 sequences are MDHEN and SYDVKM. In DNA, the CDR3 is TGTGCCAGCAGTCATGGACAGCCTAGTTTAAGCTACGAGCAGTACTTC. Its protein product is CASSHGQPSLSYEQYF.

In this sample, this clonotype turned up a few times. The genes are TRBV4-3 and TRBJ2-1; 8 positions agree with TRBD1. CDR1 and CDR2 from the germline V gene are LGHNA and YSLEER. Unmatched junction bases numbered 9, after V lost 3 bases and J lost 8 bases. The CDR3 runs to 15 residues. CDR3 nucleotide sequence: TGCGCCAGCAGCCAGCGGGACAGGAATTTCGATGAGCAGTTCTTC. It translates to CASSQRDRNFDEQFF.

V gene TRBV12-3 or TRBV12-4 combines with J gene TRBJ2-1; possible D gene TRBD2, 6 bases. The V end lost 10 bases, the J end lost 8 bases, and 18 bases lay between the germline ends. The CDR3 has 13 amino acids. For the CDR3, the DNA is TGTGCCACCGCCCGGGACTTTGATCATGAGCAGTTCTTC. Translation gives CATARDFDHEQFF.

This clonotype was counted only a few times. The rearrangement links TRBV20-1 to TRBJ1-2; D is ambiguous. The CDR3 is made up of 12 amino acids. Trimming cost V 1 base and J 8 bases, with 11 bases left between them. Germline CDR1 reads DFQATT; CDR2 reads SNEGSKA (reference sequence). The CDR3 loop reads CSARVGWRGYTF. The CDR3 bases are TGCAGTGCTAGAGTGGGATGGCGGGGCTACACCTTC.

The V and J genes are TRBV4-2 and TRBJ1-2; no clear D gene. Germline CDR1 LGHNA, CDR2 YNFKEQ. The CDR3 is made up of 15 amino acids. V was cut by 1 base and J by 6 bases, with 15 bases left in between. The CDR3 DNA reads as TGTGCCAGCAGCCAAGTCGGCCGGGGTTTAGATGGCTACACCTTC. It translates to CASSQVGRGLDGYTF.

This chain uses TRBV14 with TRBJ1-4; a weak D match, TRBD1 (5 bases). V lost 2 bases, J lost 2 bases, and 12 bases lay in between. The CDR3 loop spans 16 amino acids. CDR1 SGHDN and CDR2 FVKESK come from the germline V gene. The CDR3 nucleotides read TGTGCCAGCAGCCAACCGGGCAGGGCTACTAATGAAAAACTGTTTTTT. It yields the protein CASSQPGRATNEKLFF.

As regards this clonotype: The junction does not match germline at one end; this may be a read error. This chain links TRBV5-1 with TRBJ1-1, with D maybe TRBD1 (6 bases). This CDR3 contains 13 residues. Germline CDR1 SGHRS, CDR2 YFSETQ. The CDR3 nucleotides are TGCGCCAGGGGGGGCTGTCTGAACGCTGAAGCTTTCTTT. This encodes CARGGCLNAEAFF.

V and J are TRBV6-5 and TRBJ2-3; possible D gene TRBD1, 5 bases. V was trimmed by 4 bases and J by 11 bases, leaving 10 bases between them. The length of the CDR3 is 11 residues. Germline V gives CDR1 MNHEY, CDR2 SVGAGI. The CDR3 nucleotides read TGTGCCAGCAGTTTTCGACAGAGGCAGTATTTT. Its translation: CASSFRQRQYF.

V is TRBV7-3 and J is TRBJ2-5, with D unclear. Trimming pared 4 bases from V and 5 bases from J, leaving 11 bases between. CDR1 is SGHTA, CDR2 FQGTGA, per germline. This CDR3 has 13 amino acids. CDR3 DNA sequence: TGTGCCAGCAGCTCTTCCCTAATGGAGACCCAGTACTTC. Its translation is CASSSSLMETQYF.

The chain joins TRBV4-3 to TRBJ2-1, with D maybe TRBD1 (5 bases). This CDR3 spans 16 amino acids. The V and J ends lost 5 bases and 0 bases respectively, with 14 bases between them. Germline V gene data show CDR1 as LGHNA and CDR2 as YSLEER. Here the CDR3 reads CASSSLTQASYNEQFF. CDR3 sequence (DNA): TGCGCCAGCAGCTCACTAACACAGGCCTCCTACAATGAGCAGTTCTTC.

In its sample, this clonotype was seen a few times. The rearrangement uses TRBV7-8 and TRBJ2-2, with a weak D call TRBD1 (5 bases). There are 17 residues in the CDR3. The germline V and J ends were trimmed by 1 base and 0 bases, with 12 bases remaining between them. From germline, CDR1 is SGHVS and CDR2 FQNEAQ. In DNA form, the CDR3 reads TGTGCCAGCAGCTTAGTTAGGACACCCGCGAACACCGGGGAGCTGTTTTTT. This encodes CASSLVRTPANTGELFF. Drawing the rest from reference TRBV7-8 and TRBJ2-2, the complete variable domain is GAGVSQSPRYKVAKRGQDVALRCDPISGHVSLFWYQQALGQGPEFLTYFQNEAQLDKSGLPSDRFFAERPEGSVSTLKIQRTQQEDSAVYLCASSLVRTPANTGELFFGEGSRLTVL.

The chain links TRBV5-5 to TRBJ2-1; D gene uncertain. The V end lost 0 bases, the J end lost 10 bases, and 11 bases lay between the germline ends. Per germline, CDR1 SGHKS and CDR2 YYEKEE (reference sequence). The CDR3 is 13 amino acids. The chain's CDR3 is CASSLAPAGEQFF. CDR3 coding DNA: TGTGCCAGCAGCTTGGCCCCCGCTGGGGAGCAGTTCTTC.